The 24 T cell receptor beta chains listed next were all sequenced from one sample in a study of blood T cell repertoires in COVID-19. Profiled with immunoSEQ multiplex PCR; TCRdb holds only in-frame clones, not every one. The repertoire holds 70,000 or so clones, with about 84% as singletons. Sequencing was performed on peripheral blood. The origin of the receptors is a human donor in a cohort sampled during active COVID-19.

This chain connects TRBV4-1 to TRBJ2-1, with 7 nucleotides matching TRBD2. The V gene's germline CDR1 is MGHRA and CDR2 YSYEKL. CDR3 length: 14 amino acids. V dropped 6 bases and J dropped 4; count of bases not matched to a gene: 6. CDR3 sequence: CASSGPSGYNEQFF. CDR3 DNA sequence: TGCGCCAGCAGTGGCCCTAGCGGATACAATGAGCAGTTCTTC.

Only a few counts were recorded for this clone. This chain joins TRBV19 and TRBJ2-3; no clear D. Trimming took off 6 bases at V and 2 bases at J, with 9 bases between the two ends. The CDR3 spans 13 residues. Germline values: CDR1 LNHDA, CDR2 SQIVND (reference sequence). CDR3 sequence reads: CASREIPTDTQYF. In DNA form, the CDR3 reads TGTGCCAGTAGGGAGATCCCCACAGATACGCAGTATTTT.

The rearrangement joins TRBV7-4 to TRBJ2-7; 14 bases match TRBD2. This CDR3 is 17 amino acids long. The V gene end was trimmed by 5 bases and the J gene end by 4 bases; junction bases not matched to a gene: 10. Per germline, CDR1 SGHVT and CDR2 SQSDAQ. The CDR3 sequence is CASSPLTSGRAPYEQYF. The CDR3 DNA reads as TGTGCCAGCAGCCCGCTGACTAGCGGGAGGGCCCCATACGAGCAGTACTTC.

This clone was seen at least ten times. The chain couples TRBV7-8 to TRBJ2-7; the D gene is possibly TRBD1 (5 bases). The germline V gene has CDR1 SGHVS and CDR2 FQNEAQ. CDR3 length: 13 residues. Between the trimmed V and J ends, which lost 4 bases and 2 bases, there was a span of 9 bases. CDR3 amino acids: CASSYGQAYEQYF. The CDR3 nucleotides are TGTGCCAGCAGCTATGGACAAGCCTACGAGCAGTACTTC.

Concerning this clone: The missing conserved phenylalanine or tryptophan at the end of this CDR3 makes a read error likely. Because the CDR3's place on the DNA is in doubt, the DNA is left out and the CDR3 is given as listed by TCRdb. This chain uses TRBV7-9 with TRBJ2-7; the table's D call, TRBD2, was not checked against the DNA. The germline CDR1 and CDR2 sequences are SEHNR and FQNEAQ (reference sequence). A total of 10 residues make up the CDR3, ends included. CDR3 in amino acids: CASSFRRRWG.

This clone was seen more than once but under ten times. The J gene is TRBJ1-5, the V gene TRBV6-5, with no clear D. V gave up 7 bases and J gave up 10 bases, with 14 bases separating them. CDR1 is MNHEY and CDR2 is SVGAGI in the germline V gene. The CDR3 contains 12 residues. The CDR3 DNA reads as TGTGCCAGCAAAGGGCGGGTTTTCCCCCAGCATTTT. Its translation: CASKGRVFPQHF.

This clone was observed many times. J is TRBJ1-5 and V is TRBV12-3 or TRBV12-4, with D perhaps matching TRBD1 (6 bases). V shed 8 bases and J shed 6 bases, with 11 bases lying between them. CDR3 length equals 12 residues. The CDR3 nucleotides read TGTGCCAGCGGGACATTGGGTCAGCCCCAGCATTTT. It translates to CASGTLGQPQHF.

The rearrangement joins TRBV11-3 to TRBJ2-1, with TRBD2 identical over 8 bases. With V trimmed by 1 base and J by 4 bases, 3 bases remained unmatched. CDR3 length: 15 residues. Germline V gene lookup returns CDR1 SGHNT and CDR2 YENEEA. The CDR3 DNA reads as TGTGCCAGCAGCTTAGGGAGCGGGGGATACAATGAGCAGTTCTTC. This translates into CASSLGSGGYNEQFF.

This chain uses TRBV6-5 with TRBJ2-7, with D perhaps matching TRBD1 (6 bases). V was shortened by 8 bases and J by 4 bases, with 15 bases between the two germline ends. This CDR3 has 13 amino acids. Germline assignment: CDR1 MNHEY and CDR2 SVGAGI. As DNA, the CDR3 is TGTGCCAGCCGGCCCAGGGGCGGTTACGAGCAGTACTTC. This encodes CASRPRGGYEQYF.

The V gene is TRBV5-5, the J gene TRBJ2-3; 12 bases are a match to TRBD2. Germline values: CDR1 SGHKS, CDR2 YYEKEE (reference sequence). The J segment lost 6 bases and the V segment lost 2 bases, leaving 10 bases of the junction unmatched. CDR3 length equals 17 residues. CDR3 amino acids: CASSFGLAGPLSDTQYF. CDR3 in DNA: TGTGCCAGCAGCTTCGGACTAGCGGGACCTCTAAGTGATACGCAGTATTTT.

The rearrangement links TRBV19 to TRBJ1-1, with D perhaps matching TRBD1 (6 bases). In germline, CDR1 is LNHDA, CDR2 SQIVND (reference sequence). The V gene lost 6 bases and the J gene lost 0 bases, with 11 bases spanning the gap. The CDR3 runs to 14 residues. The chain's CDR3 is CASRGRQVNTEAFF. CDR3 sequence (DNA): TGTGCCAGTAGGGGAAGACAGGTGAACACTGAAGCTTTCTTT.

The CDR3, as DNA: TGTGCCAGCAGCCAATCTTTCGGGGATGGCTACACCTTC. This sequence encodes CASSQSFGDGYTF. The V call is TRBV16, the J call TRBJ1-2; D ambiguous. V was pared by 0 bases and J by 6 bases, with 8 bases between. CDR1 is KGHSY, CDR2 FQNENV, per germline. This CDR3 has 13 residues.

This chain links TRBV2 with TRBJ2-7, with 7 positions matching TRBD1. The germline gives CDR1 SNHLY, CDR2 FYNNEI. This CDR3 contains 13 residues. J gave up 1 base and V 10 bases, and 7 bases lay outside the gene matches. As DNA, the CDR3 is TGTGCCACCGCCCGGGACAGATCCTACGAGCAGTACTTC. The encoded protein is CATARDRSYEQYF.

This clone appeared once. The CDR3 is CASSEDYEQYF. The CDR3 nucleotides are TGTGCCAGCAGCGAGGACTACGAGCAGTACTTC. The J gene is TRBJ2-7, the V gene TRBV6-2 or TRBV6-3, with D uncertain. The CDR3 is 11 amino acids. Trimming stripped 6 bases from V and 3 bases from J, with 6 bases between. Germline V gene sequence: CDR1 MNHEY, CDR2 SVGEGT.

The CDR3 loop is CASSQVSGGVEETQYF. CDR3 nucleotides: TGCGCCAGCAGCCAAGTTTCGGGAGGGGTGGAAGAGACCCAGTACTTC. The J gene is TRBJ2-5, the V gene TRBV4-1; TRBD2 matches 8 bases. J lost 3 bases, V lost 1 base, and 7 bases had no gene match. Germline CDR1 reads MGHRA; CDR2 reads YSYEKL. This CDR3 spans 16 amino acids.

J is TRBJ1-6 and V is TRBV9; 7 bases match TRBD1. Germline CDR1 is SGDLS and CDR2 is YYNGEE. Trimming removed 1 base from V and 10 bases from J; junction bases left unmatched: 8. This CDR3 comprises 15 residues. The CDR3 reads CASSVTGTADSPLHF. The CDR3 region has the DNA TGTGCCAGCAGCGTAACCGGGACAGCCGACTCACCCCTCCACTTT.

This chain connects TRBV11-3 to TRBJ1-1, with unresolved D. Germline V CDR1 and CDR2: SGHNT, YENEEA. Trimming stripped 2 bases from V and 1 base from J, with 5 bases between. This CDR3 is built from 13 residues. The CDR3 is CASSLFRNTEAFF. CDR3 DNA sequence: TGTGCCAGCAGCTTATTCCGGAACACTGAAGCTTTCTTT. Together with reference TRBV11-3 and TRBJ1-1, the CDR3 gives the full variable domain: EAGVVQSPRYKIIEKKQPVAFWCNPISGHNTLYWYLQNLGQGPELLIRYENEEAVDDSQLPKDRFSAERLKGVDSTLKIQPAELGDSAVYLCASSLFRNTEAFFGQGTRLTVV.

The chain employs TRBV27 and TRBJ2-7, with 13 nucleotides matching TRBD2. The V gene's germline CDR1 is MNHEY and CDR2 SMNVEV (reference sequence). With V trimmed by 4 bases and J by 4 bases, 1 base remained unmatched. The length of the CDR3 is 14 residues. CDR3: CASSWTSGSYEQYF. CDR3 coding DNA: TGTGCCAGCAGTTGGACTAGCGGGAGTTACGAGCAGTACTTC.

V gene TRBV27 combines with J gene TRBJ1-2, with 9 nucleotides matching TRBD1. The CDR3 sequence is 14 residues long. Germline CDR1 reads MNHEY; CDR2 reads SMNVEV (reference sequence). The junction had 6 bases not matched to a gene; V was cut back by 2 bases and J by 8 bases. The CDR3 region has the DNA TGTGCCAGCAGTTTAGGACAGGGGATAGGGGGCTACACCTTC. This codes for CASSLGQGIGGYTF.

The chain employs TRBV19 and TRBJ1-2; D may be TRBD1 (5 bases). This CDR3 has 13 residues. V was clipped by 6 bases and J by 4 bases, with 12 bases between them. Germline CDR1 and CDR2: LNHDA and SQIVND (reference sequence). The CDR3 here is CASSTGQIYGYTF. In DNA, the CDR3 is TGTGCCAGTAGCACAGGACAAATCTATGGCTACACCTTC.

This chain connects TRBV18 to TRBJ2-7; tentative D call: TRBD2 (7 bases). The CDR3 consists of 14 residues. V shed 3 bases and J shed 5 bases, with 14 bases lying between them. Germline V gene sequence: CDR1 KGHSH, CDR2 LQKENI. The chain's CDR3 is CASSPSGGVNEQYF. The CDR3 DNA reads as TGTGCCAGCTCACCCTCGGGGGGCGTGAACGAGCAGTACTTC.

This chain connects TRBV5-4 to TRBJ2-3; a possible D gene is TRBD2 (6 bases). Trimming removed 4 bases from V and 6 bases from J, with 15 bases in between. Germline V CDR1 and CDR2: SGHNT, YYREEE (reference sequence). This CDR3 has 14 residues. CDR3 in amino acids: CASSVEVGSDTQYF. DNA of the CDR3: TGTGCCAGCAGCGTAGAAGTCGGGAGTGATACGCAGTATTTT. The variable domain in full, completed from reference TRBV5-4 and TRBJ2-3, reads ETGVTQSPTHLIKTRGQQVTLRCSSQSGHNTVSWYQQALGQGPQFIFQYYREEENGRGNFPPRFSGLQFPNYSSELNVNALELDDSALYLCASSVEVGSDTQYFGPGTRLTVL.

The rearrangement uses TRBV4-1 and TRBJ1-4, with TRBD1 as a possible D gene (6 bases). With 6 bases removed from V and 7 bases from J, the gap between germline ends came to 15 bases. The CDR3 is 14 amino acids. Per the germline V gene, CDR1 is MGHRA and CDR2 is YSYEKL. The CDR3 DNA sequence: TGCGCCAGCAGAGCCCGGTCGGACAGTGAAAAACTGTTTTTT. Protein sequence: CASRARSDSEKLFF.

V usage is TRBV24-1 and J usage is TRBJ1-4; D perhaps matches TRBD1 (6 bases). The CDR3 extends over 14 amino acids. The germline gives CDR1 KGHDR, CDR2 SFDVKD. The V gene lost 4 bases and the J gene lost 8 bases, with 13 bases spanning the gap. The CDR3 DNA is TGTGCCACCAGTGACCGAACAGGGTCCGAAAAACTGTTTTTT. Translating it yields CATSDRTGSEKLFF.